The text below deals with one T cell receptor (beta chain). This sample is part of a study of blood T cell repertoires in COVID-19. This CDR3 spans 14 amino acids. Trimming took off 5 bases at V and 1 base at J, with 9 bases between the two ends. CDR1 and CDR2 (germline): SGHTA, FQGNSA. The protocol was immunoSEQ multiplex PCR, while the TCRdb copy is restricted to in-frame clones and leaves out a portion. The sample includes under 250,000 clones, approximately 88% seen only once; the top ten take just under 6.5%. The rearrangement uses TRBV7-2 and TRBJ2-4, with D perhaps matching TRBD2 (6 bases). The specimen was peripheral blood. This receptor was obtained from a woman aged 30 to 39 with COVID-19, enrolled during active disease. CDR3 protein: CASSQLAAKNIQYF. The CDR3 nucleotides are TGTGCCAGCAGCCAACTAGCCGCCAAAAACATTCAGTACTTC.